The 7 T cell receptor beta chains listed next were all sequenced from one sample in a study of post-analysis software for immune sequencing data. No antigen has been identified for these receptors. Presence of unique molecular identifiers characterized the TCR beta cDNA libraries. TCRdb used MiXCR to reprocess the PCR reads, holding one entry per CDR3 protein. This sample has about 500,000 distinct CDR3 sequences, with under 55% found just once. The study, taken as a whole, reports: Controls had lower frequencies than patients of about 5 TRBV segments, which included TRBV5-6, TRBV5-1 and TRBV20-1.

Sequenced material: blood. The receptor source for this set is a girl aged 10 to 17 with multiple sclerosis.

The rearrangement links TRBV2 to TRBJ2-3, with D tentatively TRBD1 (6 bases). This CDR3 is built from 14 residues. Trimming removed 4 bases at V and 2 bases at J, with 10 bases between. Germline values: CDR1 SNHLY, CDR2 FYNNEI. CDR3 DNA sequence: TGTGCCAGCAGTGGACAGGACCCCACAGATACGCAGTATTTT. Translated, it gives CASSGQDPTDTQYF.

V and J are TRBV20-1 and TRBJ2-7, with 7 nucleotides matching TRBD1. Germline V gene sequence: CDR1 DFQATT, CDR2 SNEGSKA (reference sequence). This CDR3 contains 13 residues. V trimming: 6 bases; J trimming: 8 bases; junction bases outside the gene matches: 13. Here the CDR3 reads CSARKGQTYKQYF. The DNA of the CDR3 is TGCAGTGCCCGTAAGGGACAGACCTATAAGCAGTACTTC.

This chain connects TRBV4-1 to TRBJ2-1, with 11 bases that match TRBD2. V lost 0 bases and J lost 0; bases outside the gene matches: 10. The CDR3 covers 20 residues. Per germline, CDR1 MGHRA and CDR2 YSYEKL. This CDR3 is CASSQDQGLADISSYNEQFF. The CDR3 DNA follows: TGCGCCAGCAGCCAAGATCAGGGACTAGCGGACATTAGCTCCTACAATGAGCAGTTCTTC.

For the CDR3, the DNA is TGCAGCGTTGCCATCGGGGGAGGTGAAGAGACCCAGTACTTC. It codes for CSVAIGGGEETQYF. This chain connects TRBV29-1 to TRBJ2-5, with D possibly being TRBD2 (6 bases). CDR3 size: 14 residues. Trimming took off 4 bases at V and 3 bases at J, with 15 bases between the two ends. Germline-derived CDR1 and CDR2 are SQVTM and ANQGSEA.

V usage is TRBV7-9 and J usage is TRBJ1-2; no firm D call. V gave up 1 base and J gave up 2 bases, with 11 bases separating them. CDR3 length: 15 residues. Germline V gene data show CDR1 as SEHNR and CDR2 as FQNEAQ (reference sequence). CDR3 in amino acids: CASSLGGGGNYGYTF. The CDR3 DNA follows: TGTGCCAGCAGCTTAGGAGGCGGCGGCAACTATGGCTACACCTTC.

The chain is built from TRBV7-3 and TRBJ1-1; 10 bases line up with TRBD1. The CDR3 covers 14 residues. Per germline, CDR1 SGHTA and CDR2 FQGTGA. The trim removed 5 bases at V and 5 bases at J, leaving 5 bases unmatched. DNA for the CDR3: TGTGCCAGCAGCCAGGACAGGGGGGGTACTGAAGCTTTCTTT. Residues: CASSQDRGGTEAFF.

The table lists this clonotype with a few counts. The rearrangement links TRBV7-2 to TRBJ2-7; 13 nucleotides match TRBD2. CDR3 length equals 17 residues. The V gene end was trimmed by 0 bases and the J gene end by 0 bases; junction bases not matched to a gene: 2. Looked up from germline, CDR1 is SGHTA and CDR2 is FQGNSA. CDR3 amino acids: CASSLARTSGSSYEQYF. Written as DNA, the CDR3 is TGTGCCAGCAGCTTAGCCAGGACTAGCGGGAGCTCCTACGAGCAGTACTTC.